The subject of this entry is one TCR beta chain. The source of the sample is a study of blood T cell repertoires in COVID-19. Study background: Spain, Italy and the United States supplied samples that represented acute and convalescent COVID-19.

The length of the CDR3 is 15 residues. CDR1 is SGHDN, CDR2 FVKESK, per germline. With 8 bases clipped from V and 3 bases from J, the junction kept 10 bases outside the gene matches. Only in-frame clones appear in the TCRdb table, and some are missing; sequencing was by immunoSEQ multiplex PCR. In the table there are just over 250,000 clones, about nine tenths of which are singletons. This clonotype originated in a man between 40 and 49 years old who had recovered from COVID-19. Sequenced sample: peripheral blood. The gene calls are TRBV14 and TRBJ2-1; TRBD2 aligns across 7 bases. CDR3 in amino acids: CASCPASGGYNEQFF. The CDR3 nucleotides read TGTGCCAGCTGCCCCGCTAGCGGAGGCTACAATGAGCAGTTCTTC.